This T cell receptor (beta chain) was documented in a study of blood T cell repertoires in COVID-19. About the research overall: Donors in the United States, Italy and Spain gave samples during acute or convalescent COVID-19. Nucleic acid was either cDNA or gDNA, and it came from T cells, B-cell-depleted T cells, or PBMCs.

The CDR3 totals 14 residues. After removal of 0 bases from V and 7 bases from J, the junction contained 7 bases not matched to a gene. CDR1 SGDLS and CDR2 YYNGEE come from the germline V gene. Sequencing was performed with immunoSEQ multiplex PCR; in TCRdb, only in-frame clones are kept and a portion is missing. In the table there are a few hundred thousand clones, roughly 75% of which are singletons. The rearrangement links TRBV9 to TRBJ2-7, with 7 bases fitting TRBD1. The sequence derives from a woman in her 70s with acute or convalescent COVID-19. Sequencing was performed on peripheral blood. CDR3 sequence reads: CASSVGNSGGEQYF. CDR3 DNA: TGTGCCAGCAGCGTAGGGAACTCAGGGGGAGAGCAGTACTTC. Based on the CDR3 plus reference TRBV9 and TRBJ2-7, the full variable domain is DSGVTQTPKHLITATGQRVTLRCSPRSGDLSVYWYQQSLDQGLQFLIQYYNGEERAKGNILERFSAQQFPDLHSELNLSSLELGDSALYFCASSVGNSGGEQYFGPGTRLTVT.